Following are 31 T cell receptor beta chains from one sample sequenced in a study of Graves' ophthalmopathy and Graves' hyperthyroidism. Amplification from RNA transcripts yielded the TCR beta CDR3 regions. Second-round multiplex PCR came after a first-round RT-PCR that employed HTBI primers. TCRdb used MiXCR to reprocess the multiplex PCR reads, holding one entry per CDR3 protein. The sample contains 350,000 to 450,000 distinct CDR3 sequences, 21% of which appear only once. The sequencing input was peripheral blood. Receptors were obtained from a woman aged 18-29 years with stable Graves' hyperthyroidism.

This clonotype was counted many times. Here the CDR3 DNA reads TGTGCCAGCAGCGAGGGACAGGGAACGCTCTCTGGGGCCAACGTCCTGACTTTC. This sequence encodes CASSEGQGTLSGANVLTF. V and J are TRBV7-9 and TRBJ2-6; 9 bases line up with TRBD1. The V gene's germline CDR1 is SEHNR and CDR2 FQNEAQ (reference sequence). Germline trimming cut 5 bases from V and 0 bases from J; bases unmatched to any gene: 8. The CDR3 runs 18 residues.

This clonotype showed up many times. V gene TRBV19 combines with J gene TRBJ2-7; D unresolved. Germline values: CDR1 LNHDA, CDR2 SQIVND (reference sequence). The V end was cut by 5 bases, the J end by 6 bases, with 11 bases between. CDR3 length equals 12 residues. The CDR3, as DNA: TGTGCCAGTAGTGGCTGGCGTGGCGAGCAGTACTTC. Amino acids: CASSGWRGEQYF. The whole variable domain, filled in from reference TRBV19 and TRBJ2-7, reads DGGITQSPKYLFRKEGQNVTLSCEQNLNHDAMYWYRQDPGQGLRLIYYSQIVNDFQKGDIAEGYSVSREKKESFPLTVTSAQKNPTAFYLCASSGWRGEQYFGPGTRLTVT.

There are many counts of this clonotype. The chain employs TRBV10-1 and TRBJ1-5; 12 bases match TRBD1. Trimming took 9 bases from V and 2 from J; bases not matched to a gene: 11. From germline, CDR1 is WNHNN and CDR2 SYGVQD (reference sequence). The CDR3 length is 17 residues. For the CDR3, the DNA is TGCGCCAGACCTTCCGGGACAGGGGGCGCCGGCAATCAGCCCCAGCATTTT. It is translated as CARPSGTGGAGNQPQHF.

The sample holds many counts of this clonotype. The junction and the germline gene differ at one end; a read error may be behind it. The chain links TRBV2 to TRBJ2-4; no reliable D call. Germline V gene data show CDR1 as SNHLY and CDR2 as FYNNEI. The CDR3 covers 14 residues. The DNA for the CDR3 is TGTGCCAGCAGTGAAGGGCTAGTTTATAGCATTAAGTACTTC. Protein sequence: CASSEGLVYSIKYF.

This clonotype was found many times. Written as DNA, the CDR3 is TGTGCCAGCAGCGAGGGGGGAACCCGACAAGAGACCCAGTACTTC. Amino acid sequence: CASSEGGTRQETQYF. V gene TRBV9 combines with J gene TRBJ2-5; D is perhaps TRBD1 or TRBD2 (6 bases each). V gave up 3 bases and J gave up 2 bases, with 14 bases separating them. Germline CDR1 and CDR2: SGDLS and YYNGEE. This CDR3 contains 15 residues.

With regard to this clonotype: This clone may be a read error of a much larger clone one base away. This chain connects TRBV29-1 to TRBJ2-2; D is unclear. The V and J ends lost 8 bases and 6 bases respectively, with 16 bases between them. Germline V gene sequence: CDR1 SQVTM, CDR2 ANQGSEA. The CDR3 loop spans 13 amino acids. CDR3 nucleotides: TGCAGCTCATCGGGCAGCAACGCCGGGGAGCTGTTTTTT. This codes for CSSSGSNAGELFF.

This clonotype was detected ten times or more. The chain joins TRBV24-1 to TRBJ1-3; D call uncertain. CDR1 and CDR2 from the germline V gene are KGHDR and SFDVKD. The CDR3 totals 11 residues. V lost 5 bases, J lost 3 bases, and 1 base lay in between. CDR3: CATSVGNTIYF. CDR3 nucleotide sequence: TGTGCCACCAGTGTTGGAAACACCATATATTTT.

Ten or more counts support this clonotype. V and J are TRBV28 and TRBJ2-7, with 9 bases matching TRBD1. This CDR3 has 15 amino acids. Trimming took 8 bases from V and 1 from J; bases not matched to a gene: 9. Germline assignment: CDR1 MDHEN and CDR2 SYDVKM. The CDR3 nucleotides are TGTGCCAGCCGCGTATTGGACAGGGGTTCCTACGAGCAGTACTTC. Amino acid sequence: CASRVLDRGSYEQYF.

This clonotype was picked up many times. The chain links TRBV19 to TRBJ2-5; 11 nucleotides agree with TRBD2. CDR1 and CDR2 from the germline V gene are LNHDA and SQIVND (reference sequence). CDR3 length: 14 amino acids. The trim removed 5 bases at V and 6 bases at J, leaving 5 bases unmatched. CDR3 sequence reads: CASSGTSGGKTQYF. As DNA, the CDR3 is TGTGCCAGTAGTGGGACTAGCGGTGGTAAGACCCAGTACTTC.

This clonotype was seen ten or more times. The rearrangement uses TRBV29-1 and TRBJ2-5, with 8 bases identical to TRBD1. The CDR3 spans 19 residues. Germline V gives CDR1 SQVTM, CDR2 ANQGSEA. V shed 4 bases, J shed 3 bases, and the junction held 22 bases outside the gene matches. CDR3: CSVVIRGDRTSLLEETQYF. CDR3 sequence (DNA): TGCAGCGTTGTAATTAGGGGGGACAGGACGTCTCTCCTTGAAGAGACCCAGTACTTC. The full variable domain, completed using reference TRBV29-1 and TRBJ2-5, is SAVISQKPSRDICQRGTSLTIQCQVDSQVTMMFWYRQQPGQSLTLIATANQGSEATYESGFVIDKFPISRPNLTFSTLTVSNMSPEDSSIYLCSVVIRGDRTSLLEETQYFGPGTRLLVL.

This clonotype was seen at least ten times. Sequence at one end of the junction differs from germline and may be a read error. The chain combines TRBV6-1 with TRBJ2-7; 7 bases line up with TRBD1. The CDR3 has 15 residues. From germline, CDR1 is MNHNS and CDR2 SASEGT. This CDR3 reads CASREGQALGYEQYF. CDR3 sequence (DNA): TGTGCCAGCAGGGAAGGACAGGCTTTAGGTTACGAGCAGTACTTC.

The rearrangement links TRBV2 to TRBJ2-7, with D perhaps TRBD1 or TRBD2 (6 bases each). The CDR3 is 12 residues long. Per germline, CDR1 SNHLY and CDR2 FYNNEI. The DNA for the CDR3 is TGTGCGGGGGACGGGGGCGGCGACGAGCAGTACTTC. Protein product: CAGDGGGDEQYF.

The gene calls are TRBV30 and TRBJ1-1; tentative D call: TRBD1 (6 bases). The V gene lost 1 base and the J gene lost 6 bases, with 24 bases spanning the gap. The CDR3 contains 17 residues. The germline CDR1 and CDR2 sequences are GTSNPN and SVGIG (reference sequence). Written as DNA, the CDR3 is TGTGCCTGGAGTGAACGGATTGACAGGAGGGTATACGCTGAAGCTTTCTTT. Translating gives CAWSERIDRRVYAEAFF.

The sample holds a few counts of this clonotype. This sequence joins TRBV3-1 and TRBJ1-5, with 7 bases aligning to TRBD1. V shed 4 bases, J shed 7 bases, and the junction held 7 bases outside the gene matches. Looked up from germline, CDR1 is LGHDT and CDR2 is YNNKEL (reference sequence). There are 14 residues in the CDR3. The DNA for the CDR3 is TGTGCCAGCAGCCCTGACAGGGTGCGACAGCCCCAGCATTTT. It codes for CASSPDRVRQPQHF.

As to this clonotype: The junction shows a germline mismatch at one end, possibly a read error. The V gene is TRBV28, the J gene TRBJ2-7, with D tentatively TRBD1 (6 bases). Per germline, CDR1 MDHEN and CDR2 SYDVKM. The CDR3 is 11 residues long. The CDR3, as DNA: TGTGCCAGCAGTCCTACAGGGCCCCCCGACTTC. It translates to CASSPTGPPDF.

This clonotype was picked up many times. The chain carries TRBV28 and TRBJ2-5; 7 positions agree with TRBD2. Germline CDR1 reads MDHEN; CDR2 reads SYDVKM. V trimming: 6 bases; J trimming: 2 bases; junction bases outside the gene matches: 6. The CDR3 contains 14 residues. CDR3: CASSWGTIQETQYF. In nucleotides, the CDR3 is TGTGCCAGCAGCTGGGGGACTATTCAAGAGACCCAGTACTTC.

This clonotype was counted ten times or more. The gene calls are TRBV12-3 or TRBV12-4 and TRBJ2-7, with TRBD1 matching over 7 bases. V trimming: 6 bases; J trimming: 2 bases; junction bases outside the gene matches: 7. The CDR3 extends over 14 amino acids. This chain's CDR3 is CASRNRDSPYEQYF. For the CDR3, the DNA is TGTGCCAGCAGAAATAGGGACAGCCCCTACGAGCAGTACTTC.

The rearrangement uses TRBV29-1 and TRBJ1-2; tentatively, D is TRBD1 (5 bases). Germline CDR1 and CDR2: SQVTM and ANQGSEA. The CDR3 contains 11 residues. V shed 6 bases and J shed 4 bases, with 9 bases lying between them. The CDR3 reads CSVSGVYGYTF. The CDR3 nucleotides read TGCAGCGTATCGGGGGTCTATGGCTACACCTTC.

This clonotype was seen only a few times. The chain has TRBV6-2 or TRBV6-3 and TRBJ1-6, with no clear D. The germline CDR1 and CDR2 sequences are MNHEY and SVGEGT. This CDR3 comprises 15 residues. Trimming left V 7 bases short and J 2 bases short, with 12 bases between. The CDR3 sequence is CASKKDPPYNSPLHF. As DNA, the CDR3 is TGTGCCAGCAAGAAAGATCCCCCCTATAATTCACCCCTCCACTTT.

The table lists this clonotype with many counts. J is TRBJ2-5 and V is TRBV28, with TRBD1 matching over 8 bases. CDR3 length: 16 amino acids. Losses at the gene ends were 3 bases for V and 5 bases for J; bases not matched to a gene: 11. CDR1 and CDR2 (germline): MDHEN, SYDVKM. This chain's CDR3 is CASSFPTGANWETQYF. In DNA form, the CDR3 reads TGTGCCAGCAGTTTCCCGACAGGGGCGAATTGGGAGACCCAGTACTTC.

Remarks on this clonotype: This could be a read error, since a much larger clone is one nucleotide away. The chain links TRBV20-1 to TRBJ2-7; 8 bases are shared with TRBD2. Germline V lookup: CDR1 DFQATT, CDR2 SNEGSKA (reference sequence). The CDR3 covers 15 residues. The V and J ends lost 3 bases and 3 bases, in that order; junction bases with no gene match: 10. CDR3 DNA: TGCAGTGCTAGTTTTCCAGCGGGAGTATTCTACGAGCAGTACTTC. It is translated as CSASFPAGVFYEQYF.

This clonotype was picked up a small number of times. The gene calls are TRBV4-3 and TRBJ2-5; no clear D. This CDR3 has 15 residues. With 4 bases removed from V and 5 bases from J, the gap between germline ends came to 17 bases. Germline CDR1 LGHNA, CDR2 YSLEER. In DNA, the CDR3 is TGCGCCAGCAGCCCGCGACTTGCTTTTGGGGAGACCCAGTACTTC. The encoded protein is CASSPRLAFGETQYF.

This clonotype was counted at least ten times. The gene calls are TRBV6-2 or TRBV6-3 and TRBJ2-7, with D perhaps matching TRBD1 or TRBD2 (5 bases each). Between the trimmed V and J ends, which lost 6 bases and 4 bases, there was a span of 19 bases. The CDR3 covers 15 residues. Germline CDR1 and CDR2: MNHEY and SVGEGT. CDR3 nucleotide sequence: TGTGCCAGCAGCCCCCCGGGGCGGACCTTGTACGAGCAGTACTTC. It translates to CASSPPGRTLYEQYF.

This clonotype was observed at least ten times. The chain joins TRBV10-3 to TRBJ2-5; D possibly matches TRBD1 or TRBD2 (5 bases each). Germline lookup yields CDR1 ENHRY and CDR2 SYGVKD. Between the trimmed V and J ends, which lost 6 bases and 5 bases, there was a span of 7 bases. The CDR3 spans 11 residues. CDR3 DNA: TGTGCCATCAGGGGGGAGGAGACCCAGTACTTC. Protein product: CAIRGEETQYF.

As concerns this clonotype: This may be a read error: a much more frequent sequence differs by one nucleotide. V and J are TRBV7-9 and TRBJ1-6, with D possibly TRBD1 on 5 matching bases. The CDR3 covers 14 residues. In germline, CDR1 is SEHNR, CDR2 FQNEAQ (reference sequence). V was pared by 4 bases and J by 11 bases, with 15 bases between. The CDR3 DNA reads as TGTGCCAGCAGCTCTCCCGACAGAGATCCACCCCTCCACTTT. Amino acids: CASSSPDRDPPLHF. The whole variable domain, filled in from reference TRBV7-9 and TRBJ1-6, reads DTGVSQNPRHKITKRGQNVTFRCDPISEHNRLYWYRQTLGQGPEFLTYFQNEAQLEKSRLLSDRFSAERPKGSFSTLEIQRTEQGDSAMYLCASSSPDRDPPLHFGNGTRLTVT.

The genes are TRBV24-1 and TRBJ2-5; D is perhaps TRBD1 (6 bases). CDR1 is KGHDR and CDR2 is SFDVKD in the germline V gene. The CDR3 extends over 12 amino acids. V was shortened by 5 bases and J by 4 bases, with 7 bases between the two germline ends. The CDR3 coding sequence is TGTGCCACCAGTGCAGGGGTAGAGACCCAGTACTTC. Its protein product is CATSAGVETQYF.

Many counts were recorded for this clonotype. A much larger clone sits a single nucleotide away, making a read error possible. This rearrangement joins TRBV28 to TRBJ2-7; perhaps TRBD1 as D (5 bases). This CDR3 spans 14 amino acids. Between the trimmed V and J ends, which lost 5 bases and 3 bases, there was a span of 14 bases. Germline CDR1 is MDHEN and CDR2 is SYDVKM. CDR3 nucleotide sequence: TGTGCCAGCAGTCCTATTGAACAGGTCTACGAGCAGTACTTC. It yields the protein CASSPIEQVYEQYF. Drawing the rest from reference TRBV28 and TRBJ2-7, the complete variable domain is DVKVTQSSRYLVKRTGEKVFLECVQDMDHENMFWYRQDPGLGLRLIYFSYDVKMKEKGDIPEGYSVSREKKERFSLILESASTNQTSMYLCASSPIEQVYEQYFGPGTRLTVT.

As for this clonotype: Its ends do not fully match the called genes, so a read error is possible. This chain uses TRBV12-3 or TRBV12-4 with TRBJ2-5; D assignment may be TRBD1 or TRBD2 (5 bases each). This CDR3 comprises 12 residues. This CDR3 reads CASSSDIGTEDF. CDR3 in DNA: TGTGCCAGCAGTTCAGACATTGGGACGGAGGACTTC.

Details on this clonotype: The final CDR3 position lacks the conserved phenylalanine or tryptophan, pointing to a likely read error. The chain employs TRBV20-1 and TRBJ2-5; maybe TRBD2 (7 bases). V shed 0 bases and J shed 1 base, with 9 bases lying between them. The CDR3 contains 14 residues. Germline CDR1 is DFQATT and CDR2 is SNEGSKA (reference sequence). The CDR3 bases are TGCAGTGCTAGAGAAGGGGGGGCCCAAGAGACCCAGTACCTC. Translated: CSAREGGAQETQYL.

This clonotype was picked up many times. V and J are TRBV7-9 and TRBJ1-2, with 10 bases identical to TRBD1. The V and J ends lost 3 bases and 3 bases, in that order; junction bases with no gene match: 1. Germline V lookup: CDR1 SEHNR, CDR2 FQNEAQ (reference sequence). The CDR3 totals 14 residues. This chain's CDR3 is CASSFGQGDYGYTF. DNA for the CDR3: TGTGCCAGCAGCTTCGGACAGGGGGACTATGGCTACACCTTC.

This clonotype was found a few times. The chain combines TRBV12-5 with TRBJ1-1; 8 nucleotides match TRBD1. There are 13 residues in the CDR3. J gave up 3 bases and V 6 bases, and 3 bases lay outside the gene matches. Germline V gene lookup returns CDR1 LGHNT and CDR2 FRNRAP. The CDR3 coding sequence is TGTGCTAGTGGACCGACAGGGGACACTGAAGCTTTCTTT. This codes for CASGPTGDTEAFF.